This T cell receptor beta chain appears in the sequencing data of a study of breast tumors, draining lymph nodes, adjacent tissues. Study-level results: Tumor repertoires ranked between lymph nodes and nontumor tissue in diversity, with V and J gene preferences. That most tumor T cells come from lymph nodes remained unproven. Most tumor T cells seemingly derive from lymph node, then expand in tumor.

Breast cancer patients provided tissue from their axillary draining lymph nodes. Between the trimmed V and J ends, which lost 4 bases and 2 bases, there was a span of 9 bases. From germline, CDR1 is SGHTA and CDR2 FQGNSA. CDR3 length: 14 amino acids. This clonotype was counted ten times or more. The antigen remains undetermined. From the multiplex PCR reads, TCRdb called clonotypes with MiXCR, one entry per CDR3 protein. In the table there are 150,000 to 200,000 distinct CDR3 sequences, 30% to 40% of which are singletons. The sequenced sample was axillary lymph node tissue. This clonotype was obtained from a female donor with breast cancer. Some clones in this sample may be carry-over from other donors' samples. The chain employs TRBV7-2 and TRBJ1-3, with a possible D match to TRBD1 (5 bases). The CDR3 is CASSSTGPGNTIYF. Written as DNA, the CDR3 is TGTGCCAGCAGCTCAACAGGACCTGGAAACACCATATATTTT.